The 28 T cell receptor beta chains below all came from one sample that was sequenced in a study of CXCR3-negative and CXCR3-positive naive CD8 T cells. UMI-labeled 5' RACE TRB cDNA libraries were prepared from the cells. No DNA is given; TCRdb re-called the 5' RACE reads and lists each CDR3 protein once. This sample's table reports over 8,000 distinct CDR3 sequences. Material for sequencing was naive CXCR3- CD8+ T cells from blood. Subset given: CD45RO-CCR7+CD27+CD95- naive CD8+ T cells lacking CXCR3 (TNR3-). The receptor set was obtained from a human donor in good health. Some clones in this sample may be carry-over from other donors' samples.

This chain links TRBV3-1 with TRBJ2-7; with no DNA, the TCRdb D assignment of TRBD2 cannot be verified. Germline V gene data show CDR1 as LGHDT and CDR2 as YNNKEL (reference sequence). This CDR3 has 13 residues. CDR3 amino acids: CASSQVRGDEQYF.

This clonotype shows up as medium-sized by frequency. This rearrangement joins TRBV6-6 to TRBJ2-7; no DNA is available, so the TRBD2 call from TCRdb remains unchecked. CDR3 length: 14 residues. Germline V gene lookup returns CDR1 MNHNY and CDR2 SVGAGI (reference sequence). This CDR3 is CASGRAGEVYEQYF.

This clonotype is labeled medium-sized based on frequency. The V call is TRBV29-1, the J call TRBJ2-2; there is no DNA to check the TCRdb D call of TRBD2. Germline V gene sequence: CDR1 SQVTM, CDR2 ANQGSEA. The CDR3 contains 14 residues. This chain's CDR3 is CSVLAGVATGELFF.

Its frequency marks this clonotype as medium-sized (0.01 to 0.1%). The chain joins TRBV10-1 to TRBJ2-3; TCRdb returns TRBD1, unconfirmable since there is no DNA. The germline gives CDR1 WNHNN, CDR2 SYGVQD (reference sequence). The CDR3 runs 15 residues. This CDR3 reads CASSESGGSTDTQYF.

This chain uses TRBV15 with TRBJ2-1; the TCRdb D gene call, TRBD1, has no DNA to confirm it. The CDR3 has 19 amino acids. Germline V CDR1 and CDR2: LNHNV, YYDKDF (reference sequence). Here the CDR3 reads CATSRDRGTGRGSYNEQFF.

This clonotype is classed as medium-sized by frequency. The chain carries TRBV12-3 or TRBV12-4 and TRBJ2-1. This CDR3 comprises 13 residues. The CDR3: CASSFLSYNEQFF.

The chain couples TRBV29-1 to TRBJ2-3. The CDR3 extends over 13 amino acids. CDR1 SQVTM and CDR2 ANQGSEA come from the germline V gene. The CDR3 protein is CSVVWQSTDTQYF.

This chain links TRBV11-2 with TRBJ2-1; lacking DNA, the TRBD1 call made by TCRdb goes unchecked. Germline V lookup: CDR1 SGHAT, CDR2 FQNNGV. The CDR3 runs to 16 residues. The CDR3 region is CASSGGRGQRYNEQFF.

The rearrangement joins TRBV29-1 to TRBJ1-1. The germline V gene has CDR1 SQVTM and CDR2 ANQGSEA. This CDR3 region has 13 residues. The CDR3 region is CSALHGVNTEAFF.

This clonotype is labeled medium-sized based on frequency. This chain connects TRBV20-1 to TRBJ2-3; TCRdb outputs TRBD2, but without DNA this stays unchecked. The germline gives CDR1 DFQATT, CDR2 SNEGSKA (reference sequence). CDR3 size: 14 residues. CDR3 amino acids: CSARPLAGLDTQYF.

The chain carries TRBV7-9 and TRBJ2-4; the D call of TRBD1 rests on TCRdb alone, since no DNA is present to check it. The CDR3 is 14 residues long. The germline V gene encodes CDR1 SEHNR and CDR2 FQNEAQ (reference sequence). CDR3 protein: CASSRQDLKNIQYF.

In terms of frequency, this clonotype is medium-sized. This chain links TRBV29-1 with TRBJ1-4. Germline CDR1 is SQVTM and CDR2 is ANQGSEA. The CDR3 has 14 amino acids. CDR3 region: CSVRSRQANEKLFF.

This rearrangement joins TRBV28 to TRBJ2-1; TCRdb's D call, TRBD2, is unchecked because there is no DNA. The CDR3 has 15 residues. Germline loops: CDR1 MDHEN, CDR2 SYDVKM. CDR3 loop: CASTGEVAGDNEQFF.

Considering frequency, this clonotype is medium-sized. The chain uses TRBV20-1 and TRBJ2-1; TCRdb's D call, TRBD2, is unchecked because there is no DNA. CDR1 DFQATT and CDR2 SNEGSKA come from the germline V gene (reference sequence). This CDR3 region has 14 residues. CDR3: CSAELAASYNEQFF.

This clonotype ranks as medium-sized (0.01 to 0.1%) in terms of frequency. V gene TRBV20-1 combines with J gene TRBJ2-2; the TRBD2 assignment by TCRdb is unverifiable without DNA. There are 14 residues in the CDR3. Germline CDR1 and CDR2: DFQATT and SNEGSKA (reference sequence). The CDR3 reads CSAQKEGNTGELFF.

This clonotype is labeled medium-sized based on frequency. The chain links TRBV29-1 to TRBJ1-2; TCRdb reports TRBD1, a call that lacks DNA to check it against. The germline V gene has CDR1 SQVTM and CDR2 ANQGSEA. This CDR3 comprises 16 residues. This CDR3 reads CSVVGWDSELNYGYTF.

The V call is TRBV28, the J call TRBJ2-7. The V gene's germline CDR1 is MDHEN and CDR2 SYDVKM. The CDR3 is 13 amino acids. CDR3 amino acids: CASSHRGPYELYF.

CDR3 region: CASSSQETQYF. This chain connects TRBV7-9 to TRBJ2-5. Per the germline V gene, CDR1 is SEHNR and CDR2 is FQNEAQ (reference sequence). The CDR3 runs 11 residues.

The V and J genes are TRBV3-1 and TRBJ2-1; TCRdb returns TRBD2, unconfirmable since there is no DNA. The CDR3 runs to 14 residues. Germline lookup yields CDR1 LGHDT and CDR2 YNNKEL (reference sequence). The CDR3 spells CASSRTSGYNEQFF.

Here the CDR3 reads CASSGPGGNQPQHF. The J gene is TRBJ1-5, the V gene TRBV6-9; the D call of TRBD1 rests on TCRdb alone, since no DNA is present to check it. Germline V gene lookup returns CDR1 MNHGY and CDR2 SVAAGI. The CDR3 is made up of 14 amino acids.

This clonotype is classed as medium-sized by frequency. The CDR3 sequence is CSARANGRDWTNEQFF. This sequence joins TRBV20-1 and TRBJ2-1; no DNA is available, so the TRBD2 call from TCRdb remains unchecked. The CDR3 totals 16 residues. Germline V gene sequence: CDR1 DFQATT, CDR2 SNEGSKA (reference sequence).

V usage is TRBV7-9 and J usage is TRBJ2-7; the TRBD2 assignment by TCRdb is unverifiable without DNA. Per germline, CDR1 SEHNR and CDR2 FQNEAQ (reference sequence). The CDR3 spans 16 residues. CDR3: CASSLRSSGADYEQYF.

Frequency places this clonotype as medium-sized. The CDR3 loop reads CASSLTMGGFPETQYF. J is TRBJ2-5 and V is TRBV7-9; absent DNA, TCRdb's TRBD1 call cannot be checked. The CDR3 has 16 residues. Germline CDR1 SEHNR, CDR2 FQNEAQ (reference sequence).

Judged by frequency, this clonotype is medium-sized. The chain links TRBV27 to TRBJ1-1; TCRdb's assignment of TRBD1 cannot be checked, as there is no DNA. Germline CDR1 MNHEY, CDR2 SMNVEV (reference sequence). CDR3 length: 15 amino acids. Here the CDR3 reads CASTETGGQNTEAFF.

This clonotype is labeled medium-sized based on frequency. The rearrangement links TRBV11-2 to TRBJ2-3; TCRdb's D call of TRBD1 is untestable without DNA. Germline V CDR1 and CDR2: SGHAT, FQNNGV. The CDR3 is made up of 16 amino acids. This CDR3 is CASSLGPGGTTDTQYF. Full variable domain (rest looked up from reference TRBV11-2 and TRBJ2-3): EAGVAQSPRYKIIEKRQSVAFWCNPISGHATLYWYQQILGQGPKLLIQFQNNGVVDDSQLPKDRFSAERLKGVDSTLKIQPAKLEDSAVYLCASSLGPGGTTDTQYFGPGTRLTVL.

The V gene is TRBV29-1, the J gene TRBJ1-2. The CDR3 is 12 amino acids. Germline V lookup: CDR1 SQVTM, CDR2 ANQGSEA. CDR3 sequence: CSVVGNDYGYTF.

The gene calls are TRBV28 and TRBJ2-1; the TCRdb call, TRBD2, lacks DNA for checking. This CDR3 is built from 17 residues. Germline V gene lookup returns CDR1 MDHEN and CDR2 SYDVKM. CDR3 amino acids: CASSSLAGVKHYNEQFF.

Measured by frequency, this clonotype is medium-sized. The rearrangement joins TRBV12-3 or TRBV12-4 to TRBJ2-1. The CDR3 contains 15 residues. The CDR3 reads CASSLVGSSYNEQFF.